This T cell receptor beta chain was found in a study of Ad26.COV2.S vaccination and SARS-CoV-2 variants. Looking at the study overall: Participants got Ad26.COV2.S intramuscularly, once or twice 56 days apart.

Noted treatment: some 20 received Ad26.COV2.S at low or high dose, single or two shots; about 5 received placebo; per-sample allocation not given. Sampling took place 63 days after the first vaccine or placebo injection. This adult donor, from Boston, was 18-55 years old. This clone was picked up one time. The target antigen is unknown. Regarding the study as a whole: Post-vaccination spike-specific CD8+ and CD4+ T cell responses reportedly had substantial breadth. Overall T cell responses may have been underestimated by the analyses of TCR breadth and depth.

There are 14 residues in the CDR3. V dropped 6 bases and J dropped 1; count of bases not matched to a gene: 2. The germline CDR1 and CDR2 sequences are WNHNN and SYGVQD (reference sequence). Profiled with immunoSEQ multiplex PCR; TCRdb holds only in-frame clones, not every one. The sample lists 350,000 to 450,000 clones, roughly 84% occurring once. The sequenced sample was peripheral blood, obtained in a trial of Ad26.COV2.S vaccine versus placebo. The chain has TRBV10-1 and TRBJ2-2; 7 bases align to TRBD1. The clonotype was recovered from a person between 18 and 59 years old who received the Ad26.COV2.S COVID-19 vaccine or a placebo. The CDR3 here is CASRRGLNTGELFF. The DNA for the CDR3 is TGCGCCAGCAGGAGGGGGCTGAACACCGGGGAGCTGTTTTTT.